This T cell receptor (beta chain) was sequenced during a study of early T cells in non-severe SARS-CoV-2 infection. Across the whole study: Unsorted whole blood bulk RNA was sequenced, with unpaired chains.

Study results and limitations: Matching with VDJdb favored anti-spike CD8 responses (missing private and CD4 specificities).

As regards this clonotype: Antigen: not known.

Individually, cDNA molecules had unique molecular identifiers attached to them. A single record per CDR3 protein comes from TCRdb applying MiXCR to the 5' RACE reads. The sample yields 70,000 to 90,000 distinct CDR3 sequences, approximately 12% seen once. The sequencing sample was made of whole blood. The source of this sequence is an adult who was a healthcare worker with PCR-confirmed SARS-CoV-2 infection or an uninfected control (not recorded which).

In DNA, the CDR3 is TGTGCCTGGAGGAATAAGAGTGGACAGGGCAGCTCCTACGAGCAGTACTTC. Its translation: CAWRNKSGQGSSYEQYF. The V and J genes are TRBV30 and TRBJ2-7; TRBD1 aligns across 8 bases. The V and J ends lost 3 bases and 0 bases, in that order; junction bases with no gene match: 13. This CDR3 spans 17 amino acids. Germline V gene sequence: CDR1 GTSNPN, CDR2 SVGIG (reference sequence).